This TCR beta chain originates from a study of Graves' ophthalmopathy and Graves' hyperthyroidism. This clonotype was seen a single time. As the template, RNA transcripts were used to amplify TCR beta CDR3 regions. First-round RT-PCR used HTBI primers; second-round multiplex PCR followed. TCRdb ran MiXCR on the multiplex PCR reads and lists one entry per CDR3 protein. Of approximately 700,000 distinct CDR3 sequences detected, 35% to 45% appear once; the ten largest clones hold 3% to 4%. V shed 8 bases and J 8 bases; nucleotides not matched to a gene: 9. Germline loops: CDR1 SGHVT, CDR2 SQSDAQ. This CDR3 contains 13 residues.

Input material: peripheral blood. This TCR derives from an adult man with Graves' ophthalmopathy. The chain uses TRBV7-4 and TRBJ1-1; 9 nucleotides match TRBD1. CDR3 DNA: TGTGCCAGCCGTACAGCAGGGACAGGGGAAGCTTTCTTT. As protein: CASRTAGTGEAFF.